Listed below are T cell receptor beta chains from one sample, sequenced in a study of CD8 T cells in ankylosing spondylitis. TCRdb called the 5' RACE reads again in MiXCR, with one record for every CDR3 protein. The repertoire consists of a few hundred thousand distinct CDR3 sequences, with around 20% occurring once and the leading ten covering approximately 3.7%. Material for sequencing was blood, either unsorted or a sorted T cell fraction (not recorded which). The receptors derive from a female donor with ankylosing spondylitis or in good health (not recorded which). Both conserved end residues are part of each CDR3. D genes are given only for firm matches. Part of the rows lack a size; the others show once, few, many or a class for expanded clones.

abundance,v_gene,j_gene,d_gene,len,CDR3nt,CDR3aa
few,TRBV27,TRBJ2-7,.,14,TGTGCCAGCAGTTTCGTGACAGACCCTTGGGAGCAGTACTTC,CASSFVTDPWEQYF
few,TRBV4-3,TRBJ2-1,TRBD1,16,TGCGCCAGCAGCCTACCGGGACAGGATGTCTTGTATGAGCAGTTCTTC,CASSLPGQDVLYEQFF
.,TRBV10-2,TRBJ2-2,.,15,TGCGCCAGCAGTGATCGAAGTTCCGTCGGCGGGGAGCTGTTTTTT,CASSDRSSVGGELFF
.,TRBV5-1,TRBJ2-1,TRBD2,15,TGCGCCAGCAGCTTGCGGACTAGCGGAGGGCATGAGCAGTTGTTC,CASSLRTSGGHEQLF
.,TRBV11-3,TRBJ1-1,.,14,TGTGCCAGCAGCGGACGACAGGTATACACTGAAGCTTTCTTT,CASSGRQVYTEAFF
many,TRBV7-9,TRBJ2-7,.,12,TGTGCCAGCAGCTTATCCGTGTACGAGCAGTACTTC,CASSLSVYEQYF
many,TRBV10-3,TRBJ2-3,TRBD2,18,TGTGCCATCAGTGAGACAACTAGCGGGGCGACTAGCACAGATACGCAGTATTTT,CAISETTSGATSTDTQYF
.,TRBV28,TRBJ2-3,TRBD1,14,TGTGCCAGCAGACCCGGGACAGGGGCAGATACGCAGTATTTT,CASRPGTGADTQYF
.,TRBV27,TRBJ1-5,.,10,TGTGCCACCCATTATCAGCCCCAGCATTTT,CATHYQPQHF
.,TRBV6-6,TRBJ2-6,TRBD1,13,TGTGCCAGCAAACACAGGGGAGCCAACGTCCTGACTTTC,CASKHRGANVLTF
.,TRBV7-8,TRBJ2-6,.,18,TGTGCCAGCAGTCCAAGGGGACCCCTAAGCTCTGGGGCCAACGTCCTGACTTTC,CASSPRGPLSSGANVLTF
many,TRBV12-3/TRBV12-4,TRBJ2-1,TRBD2,16,TGTGCCAGCAGCCGCCCCACTAGCGGGAGGGCCAATGAGCAGTTCTTC,CASSRPTSGRANEQFF
.,TRBV20-1,TRBJ2-7,.,14,TGCAGTGCTAGTCTCCAGGTGACCTCGGGAGAGCAGTACTTC,CSASLQVTSGEQYF
.,TRBV10-3,TRBJ2-7,.,12,TGTGCCATCAGTGAGTCCCAGGGGCGCAGAGTCTTC,CAISESQGRRVF
.,TRBV4-2,TRBJ2-1,.,15,TGTGCCAGCAGCCAATCGGAGTTTGGTTGGGATGAGCAGTTCTTC,CASSQSEFGWDEQFF
.,TRBV2,TRBJ2-3,.,13,TGTGCCAGCAGTGAATTTCGGGCCGGTACGCAGTATTTT,CASSEFRAGTQYF
.,TRBV20-1,TRBJ2-1,TRBD2,16,TGCTGTGCTAGAGATAGGGAGGGAAGGTCCTACAATGAGCAGTTCTTC,CCARDREGRSYNEQFF
few,TRBV20-1,TRBJ1-5,TRBD1,13,TGCAGTGCTAGCAACAGGGGGCACCAGCCCCAGCATTTT,CSASNRGHQPQHF
.,TRBV20-1,TRBJ2-4,.,15,TGCAGTGCTCCCCGGGACAGTAGCGGATTGGGGACTCAGTACTTC,CSAPRDSSGLGTQYF
few,TRBV24-1,TRBJ2-1,.,15,TGTGCCACCGCCAAACCGGGGGCCACCCCGAATGAGCAGTTCTTC,CATAKPGATPNEQFF
few,TRBV6-5,TRBJ2-7,TRBD1,17,TGTGCCAGCAGTTACCGGACGGGGACAGGGGGGAACTACGAGCAGTACTTC,CASSYRTGTGGNYEQYF
few,TRBV29-1,TRBJ2-5,TRBD1,14,TGCAGCGTCCTAGGCCCAGGGGGCCGAGAGACCCAGTACTTC,CSVLGPGGRETQYF
few,TRBV20-1,TRBJ2-5,.,12,TGCAGTGCCTATTCCATCAGGGAGACCCAGTACTTC,CSAYSIRETQYF
.,TRBV7-6,TRBJ2-1,.,15,TGTGCCAGCAGCTCCCTAAGGGAATCCTACAATGAGCAGTTCTTC,CASSSLRESYNEQFF
.,TRBV6-5,TRBJ2-3,TRBD2,18,TGTGCCAGCAGTTACCGGGGACTAGCGGGAGTCGGCACAGATACGCAGTATTTT,CASSYRGLAGVGTDTQYF
.,TRBV5-1,TRBJ2-1,TRBD2,13,TGCGCCAGCAGCTTGGCCGGGACTAGTCTGCAGTTCTTC,CASSLAGTSLQFF
few,TRBV6-5,TRBJ2-7,TRBD1,15,TGTGCCAGCAGTTACTCCGGACAGGGGGTAGACGAGCAGTACTTC,CASSYSGQGVDEQYF
.,TRBV2,TRBJ2-3,.,14,TGTGCCAGCAACCCCCACCGGGGCCCCGATACGCAGTATTTT,CASNPHRGPDTQYF
.,TRBV5-1,TRBJ2-1,TRBD2,19,TGCGCCAGCACCCACCAGGGACTAGCGGGGGGTTTTTCCTACAATGAGCAGTTCTTC,CASTHQGLAGGFSYNEQFF
.,TRBV6-1,TRBJ2-1,TRBD2,15,TGTGCCAGCAGTATAGCGGGAGGACGTTACAATGAGCAGTTCTTC,CASSIAGGRYNEQFF
.,TRBV11-1,TRBJ2-2,TRBD2,20,TGTGCCAGCAGCTTAACTCTTTTTGGACTAGCGGGAGACGGCACCGGGGAGCTGTTTTTT,CASSLTLFGLAGDGTGELFF
many,TRBV12-3/TRBV12-4,TRBJ1-2,.,13,TGTGCCAGCAGCTTGGGGGGGAACTATGGCTACACCTTC,CASSLGGNYGYTF
.,TRBV10-3,TRBJ2-2,.,14,TGTGCCATCAGAGTGGGAGCGAACACCGGGGAGCTGTTTTTT,CAIRVGANTGELFF
few,TRBV4-3,TRBJ2-7,.,16,TGCGCCAGCAGCCAAGAAAGAAGCGAGGGGTACTACGAGCAGTACTTC,CASSQERSEGYYEQYF
.,TRBV20-1,TRBJ1-4,.,12,TGCAGTGCTCCCAGGGACATCGAAAAACTGTTTTTT,CSAPRDIEKLFF
.,TRBV6-5,TRBJ1-5,.,11,TGTGCCGCCACTCGCACAGATACGCAGCATTTT,CAATRTDTQHF
.,TRBV28,TRBJ2-1,TRBD2,15,TGTGCCAGCACCTATCTAGCGGCCCGATACAATGAGCAGTTCTTC,CASTYLAARYNEQFF
.,TRBV10-3,TRBJ2-2,.,13,TGTGCCATCAGTGAGTCGAGGGCCGGGGAGCTGTTTTTT,CAISESRAGELFF
.,TRBV12-3/TRBV12-4,TRBJ2-7,.,15,TGTGCCAGCAGCCAACGCGACTTGTTCTCCTACGAGCAGTACTTC,CASSQRDLFSYEQYF
few,TRBV5-1,TRBJ2-7,.,15,TGCGCCAGCAGCTTGTTTGGAGGATGGACCTACGAGCAGTACTTC,CASSLFGGWTYEQYF
.,TRBV10-3,TRBJ2-5,TRBD2,14,TGTGCCATCAGTGGTACTAGCGGGAAAGAGACCCAGTACTTC,CAISGTSGKETQYF